A selection of T cell receptor beta chains follows, all from one sample in a study of identical twins. TCRdb passed the 5' RACE reads through MiXCR, listing each CDR3 protein once. Of approximately 230,000 distinct CDR3 sequences listed, over 5.5% are singletons. The data also belong to a second study, concerning T cells expressing NK-cell markers.

What was sequenced was CD8+ T cells sorted from blood. Source of these receptors: a woman aged 18-35 years in good health. Each CDR3 is given without its conserved first and last residue. Fields, in order: J gene, V gene, CDR3 protein.

J: TRBJ2-5
V: TRBV3-1
CDR3: ASSARPGLADQETQY

J: TRBJ2-1
V: TRBV7-9
CDR3: ASSLASGPNEQF

J: TRBJ1-2
V: TRBV5-1
CDR3: ASRSDIANYGYT

J: TRBJ2-7
V: TRBV12-3/TRBV12-4
CDR3: ASSQRDRGEQY

J: TRBJ2-5
V: TRBV12-5
CDR3: ATRRDYQETQY

J: TRBJ2-1
V: TRBV27
CDR3: ASSRLAGGTYNEQF

J: TRBJ2-7
V: TRBV5-1
CDR3: ASSGPYEQY

J: TRBJ1-1
V: TRBV10-3
CDR3: AISGGGPYTEAF

J: TRBJ2-5
V: TRBV5-5
CDR3: ASSPSGSFRGETQY

J: TRBJ2-1
V: TRBV11-2
CDR3: ASSSPWAAYNEQF

J: TRBJ2-3
V: TRBV11-1
CDR3: ASSPGSTGTHAFTDTQY

J: TRBJ2-7
V: TRBV9
CDR3: ASSVAWGARGEQY

J: TRBJ1-2
V: TRBV29-1
CDR3: SVHFQGAHGYT

J: TRBJ1-1
V: TRBV28
CDR3: ASNLRGSEAF

J: TRBJ2-2
V: TRBV6-2/TRBV6-3
CDR3: ASTLSPLYSTGELF

J: TRBJ1-2
V: TRBV29-1
CDR3: SAEARPPAYGYT

J: TRBJ2-5
V: TRBV7-9
CDR3: ASSLETDRQETQY

J: TRBJ2-7
V: TRBV23-1
CDR3: ASSQSYGHSYEQY

J: TRBJ2-1
V: TRBV27
CDR3: ASKLAGGPNEQF

J: TRBJ1-2
V: TRBV5-5
CDR3: ASSLWTGAGGYT

J: TRBJ2-3
V: TRBV7-9
CDR3: ASSSVRDLDTQY

J: TRBJ2-7
V: TRBV9
CDR3: ASSASGDSSYEQY

J: TRBJ2-7
V: TRBV5-1
CDR3: ASSSHSGTAYEQY

J: TRBJ2-5
V: TRBV10-1
CDR3: ASSGAGQETQY